This T cell receptor (beta chain) is drawn from a study of early T cells in non-severe SARS-CoV-2 infection (dated by TCRdb to the early 2020s). For the wider study: Because TCR sequencing was done on bulk RNA from unsorted whole blood, the alpha and beta chains could not be paired. Study-wide conclusions, independent of this receptor: VDJdb matching was skewed toward anti-spike CD8 responses and likely underestimated virus-specific expansions, missing private and CD4 specificities.

This clonotype has only a few counts. The antigen it recognizes is unknown. One base away there is no much larger clone; base qualities are not given. Libraries were prepared through 5' RACE. Sequencer: NextSeq 500. The TCR library protocol attached unique molecular identifiers to individual cDNA molecules to correct for sequencing error and PCR bias. Sequencing covered both TCR alpha and beta chains, and within each sample the abundances of alpha and beta sequences were tightly co-correlated. The published analysis was carried out like this. Decombinator V4 was used to perform V gene, J gene and CDR3 annotation of TCR sequences. Expanded TCRs were defined as changing significantly between any two time points under a Poisson model with p below 0.0001. TCR abundances were normalised to the total number of TCRs sequenced in each sample and reported as counts per million. MAIT TCRs were defined by TRAV1-2 paired with TRAJ12, TRAJ20 or TRAJ33, and iNKT TCRs by TRAV10 paired with TRAJ18. VDJdb, accessed 1 November 2021, was searched for CMV, EBV and SARS-CoV-2 annotated TCRs, excluding TCRs annotated for multiple antigens. TCRdb ran its own pipeline on the public reads, namely fastp trimming at Q25 and MiXCR clone calling, and kept in-frame beta chains. All rows with the same CDR3 protein become a single entry with the most common DNA and genes. These V and J calls originate from TCRdb's pipeline instead of the authors' own analysis. The sample records about 77,000 distinct CDR3 sequences, about 12% of which are singletons. The leading ten clones occupy 15% to 17% of the sample.

Set within a cohort of healthcare workers in London, UK, this nested case-control study involved weekly PCR testing of nasopharyngeal swabs along with blood sampling. Between 23 and 31 March 2020, the week of the UK lockdown, healthcare workers were enrolled and then followed up weekly for as long as 16 weeks. V trim: 4 bases; J trim: 3 bases; unmatched bases: 2. The germline V gene (reference sequence) specifies PRHDT as CDR1 and FYEKMQ as CDR2. The CDR3 goes from the cysteine to the phenylalanine over 15 residues. The kept DNA is CDR3 alone, 45 bases in frame from the first base. In this chain, TRBV13 is recombined with TRBJ2-3; 12 junctional bases match TRBD2. The origin of this receptor is an adult who was a healthcare worker with PCR-confirmed SARS-CoV-2 infection or an uninfected control (not recorded which). The donor label of this sample is uncertain. The source material was whole blood, sampled at baseline. CDR3 loop: CASSWTSGETDTQYF. The sequence in DNA is TGTGCCAGCAGCTGGACTAGCGGGGAGACAGATACGCAGTATTTT.